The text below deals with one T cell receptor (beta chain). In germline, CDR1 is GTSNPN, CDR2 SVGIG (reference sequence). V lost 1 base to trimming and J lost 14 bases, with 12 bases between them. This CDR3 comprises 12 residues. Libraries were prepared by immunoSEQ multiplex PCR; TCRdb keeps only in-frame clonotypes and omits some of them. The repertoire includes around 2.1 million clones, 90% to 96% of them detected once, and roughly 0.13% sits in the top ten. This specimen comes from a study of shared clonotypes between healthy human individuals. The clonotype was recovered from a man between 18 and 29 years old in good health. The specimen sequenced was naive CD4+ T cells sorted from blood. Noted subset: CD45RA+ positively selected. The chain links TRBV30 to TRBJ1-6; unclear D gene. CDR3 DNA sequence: TGTGCCTGGAGTGAGGCAGGTTTTACCCTCCACTTT. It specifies CAWSEAGFTLHF.